This entry lists 4 T cell receptor beta chains sequenced from one sample in a study of regulatory T cells in long-lasting Graves disease. Time point described: persistent/refractory GD, antithyroid drugs over 5 years with positive TRAb. RNA extracted from PBMCs served as the sequencing template. Building the TCR beta libraries relied on iRepertoire HTBI primers, and CDR3 regions underwent Arm-PCR. TCRdb fed the multiplex PCR reads into MiXCR, producing one record per CDR3 protein. The sample yields about 420,000 distinct CDR3 sequences, about a quarter seen once. The sequencing here drew on peripheral blood mononuclear cells (PBMCs), taken when the disease was refractory, from a patient treated with antithyroid drugs. The receptors originated from a female donor with Graves disease.

This clonotype was seen repeatedly, ten times or more. The chain combines TRBV2 with TRBJ1-5, with 9 bases fitting TRBD1. CDR3 length: 15 amino acids. The V segment lost 6 bases and the J segment 6 bases; nucleotides outside the gene matches: 9. Germline V gene data show CDR1 as SNHLY and CDR2 as FYNNEI. CDR3 residues: CASRTGTGIGQPQHF. The CDR3 DNA reads TGTGCCAGCAGAACCGGGACAGGGATCGGTCAGCCCCAGCATTTT.

The chain recombines TRBV18 with TRBJ2-5; TRBD2 matches 7 bases. V was pared by 3 bases and J by 1 base, with 5 bases of the junction left unmatched. The germline gives CDR1 KGHSH, CDR2 LQKENI. The CDR3 contains 15 residues. The DNA of the CDR3 is TGTGCCAGCTCACCTACCGTAGCGGGCCAAGAGACCCAGTACTTC. Translation gives CASSPTVAGQETQYF.

This clonotype has a single count. CDR3 DNA sequence: TGTGCCAGCAGCTTAGCGGCTAGCGGGAGTTTTGGGGAGCTGTTTTTT. This codes for CASSLAASGSFGELFF. V usage is TRBV7-2 and J usage is TRBJ2-2; TRBD2 agrees at 10 bases. Germline assignment: CDR1 SGHTA and CDR2 FQGNSA. This CDR3 has 16 amino acids. J lost 8 bases, V lost 0 bases, and 6 bases had no gene match.

The chain is built from TRBV20-1 and TRBJ2-2; possibly TRBD1 for D (7 bases). CDR3 length equals 15 residues. Germline V gene data show CDR1 as DFQATT and CDR2 as SNEGSKA (reference sequence). V lost 6 bases and J lost 4, with 18 bases in between. CDR3: CSAEGAGIGTGELFF. The CDR3 DNA reads as TGCAGTGCCGAGGGGGCGGGAATCGGCACCGGGGAGCTGTTTTTT.